This T cell receptor (beta chain) is drawn from a study of cytotoxic CD8 clonotypes in ibrutinib-treated CLL. The CDR3 is made up of 16 amino acids. V shed 4 bases and J shed 0 bases, with 16 bases lying between them. Germline-derived CDR1 and CDR2 are SGHNT and YYREEE (reference sequence). Only in-frame clones appear in the TCRdb table, and some are missing; sequencing was by immunoSEQ multiplex PCR. The sample consists of roughly 150,000 clones, about 88% of them appearing once. Sequencing was performed on PBMCs, taken at disease progression, from a patient treated with ibrutinib. The sequence derives from a human donor with chronic lymphocytic leukemia. The J gene is TRBJ1-1, the V gene TRBV5-4, with D possibly TRBD1 on 6 matching bases. As DNA, the CDR3 is TGTGCCAGCAGCCCAGCGACAGGCCTCATGAACACTGAAGCTTTCTTT. Residues: CASSPATGLMNTEAFF.